The clone carrying this T cell receptor (beta chain) was counted only a few times. Between the trimmed V and J ends, which lost 0 bases and 4 bases, there was a span of 12 bases. The CDR3 is 15 amino acids. Per the germline V gene, CDR1 is LGHNA and CDR2 is YSLEER. The individuals who served as donors were healthy Caucasians living in Russia, aged about 6 to 100. This entry belongs to a study of blood T cells in healthy people across ages. A J-beta primer mix and a sample-barcoded 5' primer were used in a second PCR of about 7 to 12 cycles. TCRdb re-analysed the 5' RACE reads in MiXCR, keeping a single row per CDR3 protein. Among approximately 810,000 distinct CDR3 sequences listed, under 40% were seen once.

Sequenced material: blood. V is TRBV4-3 and J is TRBJ1-1; perhaps TRBD1 as D (6 bases). This clonotype was sampled from a man aged 18 to 29 in good health. As DNA, the CDR3 is TGCGCCAGCAGCCAAGAGGGCAGGGGAATCACTGAAGCTTTCTTT. The encoded protein is CASSQEGRGITEAFF.